The sequence of this TCR beta chain was determined in a study of blood T cell repertoires in COVID-19 (dated by TCRdb to about 2020). Regarding the research as a whole: Collaborator samples came from the United States, Italy and Spain and covered acute and convalescent phases of COVID-19. The material from the prospective study consisted of cDNA or gDNA derived from T cells, B-cell-depleted T cells, or PBMCs. The dataset comprised deeply sampled blood TCRbeta repertoires from subjects exposed to, actively infected with, or recovered from COVID-19. The repertoires were made available in a free public database intended to serve as a resource for research on the immune response to SARS-CoV-2. Samples were obtained from the ongoing ImmuneRACE study (first 160 participants) and from 1,200 or so subjects provided by 6 global collaborators. Sample metadata almost always included a de-identified subject ID, COVID-19 status, age in years and sex. Where HLA class I and class II types were available, the types were taken from metadata supplied by the sample provider, not from assay-based typing.

Enrolling through a virtual design, the prospective study's participants ranged in age from about 18 to 89 years and lived across some 22 United States geographic areas. To assign participants to cohorts, the prospective study relied on clinical history that participants themselves reported in a screening survey and a study questionnaire. ImmuneRACE Cohort 3 recovered participants were defined by two consecutive negative NP/OP PCR tests, healthcare professional clearance, or symptom resolution. In the prospective study, whole blood, serum and a nasopharyngeal or oropharyngeal swab were collected from each participant by mobile phlebotomists. Participants in the prospective study had the option to provide additional blood draws and questionnaires over an approximately 2-month period. Before DNA extraction, prospective study blood samples were shipped either frozen or at room temperature. General findings and caveats noted by the study authors: How much clinical and demographic metadata was included differed by source and by participant, and the metadata was provided uncurated.

TCRbeta CDR3 regions were amplified from genomic DNA using the immunoSEQ Assay, a bias-controlled multiplex PCR. The original pipeline was this. The number of nucleated cells in each sample was estimated by amplification of reference gene primers within the assay. To quantify the absolute abundance of each unique TCRbeta CDR3 rearrangement, sequence reads were collapsed and filtered. For each sample, productive Simpson clonality was calculated as the square root of Simpson's diversity index over productive rearrangements. In its TCRdb copy, this immuneACCESS table keeps in-frame sequences only and misses some clones. Where compared with another copy, unresolved V genes explain less than half of these, and the others have no known cause. V, J and clone size were drawn from that table, and D and trimming were deduced from the DNA. Here the sample has about 310,000 clones; 70% to 90% occur a single time. The top ten hold roughly 2.2% of the sample.

This clone was detected only once. The antigen it recognizes is unknown. No much larger clonotype is one base removed from it; base qualities were not supplied. This CDR3 is also generated by other DNA sequences in the sample. This receptor was taken from a man between 25 and 39 years old who had recovered from COVID-19. The specimen was PBMCs or T cells enriched from blood (not recorded which).

The sequence in DNA is TGCGCCAGCAGCTCAGGACAGAACTATGGCTACACCTTC. Its product reads: CASSSGQNYGYTF. The V and J genes are TRBV5-1 and TRBJ1-2; the D gene is perhaps TRBD1, on 6 matching bases. Including the terminal cysteine and phenylalanine, the CDR3 comprises 13 residues. CDR3 DNA only is kept here, 39 bases in frame from base 1. A distance of 8 bases separates the germline ends of V and J, which lose 3 bases and 2 bases respectively. Per the germline V gene, SGHRS is the CDR1 and YFSETQ is the CDR2.